The 23 T cell receptor beta chains given below trace back to one sample, sequenced in a study of cytomegalovirus exposure and HLA in healthy donors. PCR primers comprised 60 Vbeta and 13 Jbeta primers. Assay: immunoSEQ multiplex PCR; the TCRdb copy retains only in-frame clones and omits some. The sample lists around 190,000 clones; roughly three quarters were seen once. Input material: PBMCs. All receptors derive from a woman aged 50 to 60 in good health and CMV-seronegative.

The chain joins TRBV18 to TRBJ2-3; TRBD1 aligns across 7 bases. The CDR3 is 15 amino acids. V shed 0 bases and J 0 bases; nucleotides not matched to a gene: 0. Germline V gives CDR1 KGHSH, CDR2 LQKENI. The CDR3: CASSPPGQSTDTQYF. The CDR3 DNA follows: TGTGCCAGCTCACCACCGGGACAGAGCACAGATACGCAGTATTTT.

V gene TRBV2 combines with J gene TRBJ1-2; D is possibly TRBD1 (5 bases). The CDR3 length is 14 residues. CDR1 is SNHLY, CDR2 FYNNEI, per germline. V lost 2 bases and J 4 bases, leaving 11 bases between the germline ends. The chain's CDR3 is CASSELGRAYGYTF. CDR3 DNA sequence: TGTGCCAGCAGTGAATTGGGCAGGGCCTATGGCTACACCTTC.

This clone appeared a few times. The V call is TRBV25-1, the J call TRBJ1-5, with 8 bases fitting TRBD1. Germline loops: CDR1 MGHDK, CDR2 SYGVNS. CDR3 length equals 16 residues. Losses at the gene ends were 4 bases for V and 7 bases for J; bases not matched to a gene: 12. The CDR3 is CASSGIQGGGGQPQHF. CDR3 nucleotides: TGTGCCAGCAGTGGCATACAGGGGGGGGGTGGACAGCCCCAGCATTTT.

The chain couples TRBV11-2 to TRBJ2-7, with 8 bases that match TRBD1. The CDR3 is 15 amino acids. V gave up 5 bases and J gave up 0 bases; unmatched junction bases: 6. Germline CDR1 and CDR2: SGHAT and FQNNGV. The CDR3 region is CASSTGTGNSYEQYF. The CDR3 DNA is TGTGCCAGCAGCACCGGGACAGGTAACTCCTACGAGCAGTACTTC.

The rearrangement links TRBV4-2 to TRBJ2-7; 8 bases match TRBD2. CDR1 LGHNA and CDR2 YNFKEQ come from the germline V gene. Trimming at V came to 0 bases and at J to 1 base, leaving 11 bases not matched to a gene. The CDR3 is 18 amino acids. CDR3 nucleotide sequence: TGTGCCAGCAGCCAAGACCAGATCTCTAGCGGGTTATCCTACGAGCAGTACTTC. This encodes CASSQDQISSGLSYEQYF.

This chain uses TRBV18 with TRBJ2-7, with 8 bases that match TRBD1. The CDR3 is 15 residues long. Germline values: CDR1 KGHSH, CDR2 LQKENI. V dropped 1 base and J dropped 5; count of bases not matched to a gene: 7. The CDR3 nucleotides are TGTGCCAGCTCACCACGTTCGGCAGGGGGCCACGAGCAGTACTTC. Amino acid sequence: CASSPRSAGGHEQYF.

The J gene is TRBJ1-2, the V gene TRBV5-1; 10 bases are a match to TRBD1. This CDR3 is built from 15 residues. J was trimmed by 7 bases and V by 1 base; bases with no gene match: 7. Germline-derived CDR1 and CDR2 are SGHRS and YFSETQ. CDR3 sequence reads: CASSLSGQGPGGYTF. CDR3 sequence (DNA): TGCGCCAGCAGCTTGTCGGGACAGGGGCCTGGTGGCTACACCTTC.

This chain uses TRBV29-1 with TRBJ1-1; D gene uncertain. CDR1 is SQVTM, CDR2 ANQGSEA, per germline. The CDR3 is 12 amino acids. V was pared by 7 bases and J by 0 bases, with 9 bases between. In nucleotides, the CDR3 is TGCAGCGCGTCCCGGGTGAACACTGAAGCTTTCTTT. Translation: CSASRVNTEAFF. Full variable domain (outside the CDR3, taken from reference TRBV29-1 and TRBJ1-1): SAVISQKPSRDICQRGTSLTIQCQVDSQVTMMFWYRQQPGQSLTLIATANQGSEATYESGFVIDKFPISRPNLTFSTLTVSNMSPEDSSIYLCSASRVNTEAFFGQGTRLTVV.

V usage is TRBV27 and J usage is TRBJ1-1, with a weak D call TRBD1 (5 bases). The CDR3 is made up of 14 amino acids. V was pared by 4 bases and J by 1 base, with 10 bases between. CDR1 MNHEY and CDR2 SMNVEV come from the germline V gene (reference sequence). CDR3 amino acids: CASSYRFSNTEAFF. The CDR3 coding sequence is TGTGCCAGCAGTTACAGGTTTTCGAACACTGAAGCTTTCTTT.

The gene calls are TRBV27 and TRBJ1-1; D is unclear. The CDR3 extends over 16 amino acids. The V end was cut by 7 bases, the J end by 2 bases, with 20 bases between. The V gene's germline CDR1 is MNHEY and CDR2 SMNVEV (reference sequence). CDR3: CASIATSRGANTEAFF. Here the CDR3 DNA reads TGTGCCAGCATCGCTACCTCCCGAGGAGCCAACACTGAAGCTTTCTTT.

V and J are TRBV4-3 and TRBJ2-3; 8 bases match TRBD2. The CDR3 loop spans 17 amino acids. CDR1 and CDR2 from the germline V gene are LGHNA and YSLEER. Trimming removed 0 bases from V and 3 bases from J; junction bases left unmatched: 8. CDR3 in DNA: TGCGCCAGCAGCCAAGACCCGCGACTAGCGCAGACAGATACGCAGTATTTT. Its protein product is CASSQDPRLAQTDTQYF.

The chain uses TRBV11-2 and TRBJ2-3, with 8 positions matching TRBD2. Germline CDR1 and CDR2: SGHAT and FQNNGV. The CDR3 has 18 amino acids. The junction had 13 bases not matched to a gene; V was cut back by 1 base and J by 4 bases. The CDR3 sequence is CASSLGSLTSESADTQYF. The CDR3 bases are TGTGCCAGCAGCTTAGGGAGCCTGACTAGCGAGTCCGCAGATACGCAGTATTTT.

V usage is TRBV11-3 and J usage is TRBJ1-1; D is perhaps TRBD1 (5 bases). Germline CDR1 and CDR2: SGHNT and YENEEA. Trimming stripped 5 bases from V and 6 bases from J, with 13 bases between. CDR3 length equals 13 residues. The CDR3 nucleotides are TGTGCCAGCAGCACGACAGACCGAGCTGAAGCTTTCTTT. This translates into CASSTTDRAEAFF. The full variable domain, completed using reference TRBV11-3 and TRBJ1-1, is EAGVVQSPRYKIIEKKQPVAFWCNPISGHNTLYWYLQNLGQGPELLIRYENEEAVDDSQLPKDRFSAERLKGVDSTLKIQPAELGDSAVYLCASSTTDRAEAFFGQGTRLTVV.

V and J are TRBV20-1 and TRBJ2-1; no definite D call. Trimming stripped 3 bases from V and 3 bases from J, with 3 bases between. This CDR3 region has 11 residues. The germline CDR1 and CDR2 sequences are DFQATT and SNEGSKA (reference sequence). CDR3 region: CSASNYNEQFF. In DNA, the CDR3 is TGCAGTGCTAGCAACTACAATGAGCAGTTCTTC.

The chain combines TRBV7-2 with TRBJ2-7, with TRBD2 as a possible D gene (6 bases). The germline CDR1 and CDR2 sequences are SGHTA and FQGNSA. CDR3 length equals 12 residues. The V end lost 3 bases, the J end lost 6 bases, and 9 bases lay between the germline ends. CDR3 loop: CASSFWGGEQYF. For the CDR3, the DNA is TGTGCCAGCAGCTTTTGGGGAGGCGAGCAGTACTTC.

The J gene is TRBJ1-1, the V gene TRBV6-5; unclear D gene. Trimming pared 2 bases from V and 1 base from J, leaving 11 bases between. This CDR3 is 15 amino acids long. Germline V gene data show CDR1 as MNHEY and CDR2 as SVGAGI. The CDR3, as DNA: TGTGCCAGCAGTTACCAACCTCCGAGGAACACTGAAGCTTTCTTT. Protein sequence: CASSYQPPRNTEAFF.

The chain uses TRBV28 and TRBJ2-3; 10 bases line up with TRBD1. The CDR3 totals 18 residues. The trim removed 3 bases at V and 0 bases at J, leaving 9 bases unmatched. Germline V lookup: CDR1 MDHEN, CDR2 SYDVKM. CDR3 in DNA: TGTGCCAGCAGTTTTTCACCGGGACAGGGGCTTAGCACAGATACGCAGTATTTT. It is translated as CASSFSPGQGLSTDTQYF.

The rearrangement links TRBV5-1 to TRBJ1-4, with no clear D. The CDR3 totals 14 residues. V lost 0 bases, J lost 8 bases, and 11 bases lay in between. Germline V CDR1 and CDR2: SGHRS, YFSETQ. As DNA, the CDR3 is TGCGCCAGCAGCTTGGAAAGTCGCAGGGAAAAACTGTTTTTT. This sequence encodes CASSLESRREKLFF.

This chain connects TRBV11-1 to TRBJ2-2; no clear D gene. Deletions cut 4 bases from V and 4 bases from J, with 7 bases between. The germline gives CDR1 SGHAT, CDR2 FQDESV (reference sequence). The CDR3 extends over 13 amino acids. CDR3 nucleotide sequence: TGTGCCAGCAGCTCGACAAGCACCGGGGAGCTGTTTTTT. This gives the protein CASSSTSTGELFF.

J is TRBJ1-1 and V is TRBV29-1; no clear D gene. V was shortened by 4 bases and J by 6 bases, with 18 bases between the two germline ends. Germline-derived CDR1 and CDR2 are SQVTM and ANQGSEA. This CDR3 contains 14 residues. This CDR3 is CSVAPSVNVPEAFF. The CDR3 DNA reads TGCAGCGTTGCCCCATCAGTGAACGTACCTGAAGCTTTCTTT. Based on the CDR3 plus reference TRBV29-1 and TRBJ1-1, the full variable domain is SAVISQKPSRDICQRGTSLTIQCQVDSQVTMMFWYRQQPGQSLTLIATANQGSEATYESGFVIDKFPISRPNLTFSTLTVSNMSPEDSSIYLCSVAPSVNVPEAFFGQGTRLTVV.

This clone showed up just a few times. The rearrangement joins TRBV5-4 to TRBJ2-7, with a possible D match to TRBD1 (5 bases). V gave up 4 bases and J gave up 2 bases, with 16 bases separating them. The CDR3 sequence is 15 residues long. Germline assignment: CDR1 SGHNT and CDR2 YYREEE (reference sequence). The CDR3 DNA follows: TGTGCCAGCAGCCCCAGGGCAGGGCCCCCCTACGAGCAGTACTTC. Protein product: CASSPRAGPPYEQYF.

In this sample, this clone turned up once. The chain joins TRBV9 to TRBJ2-7; tentatively, D is TRBD2 (6 bases). This CDR3 region has 13 residues. V dropped 4 bases and J dropped 6 bases, with 14 bases sitting between them. CDR1 and CDR2 from the germline V gene are SGDLS and YYNGEE. The CDR3 region is CASSHGGGGEQYF. In DNA, the CDR3 is TGTGCCAGCAGCCACGGGGGTGGGGGCGAGCAGTACTTC.

V usage is TRBV28 and J usage is TRBJ2-7; maybe TRBD1 (6 bases). The ends were cut back, 5 bases at V and 5 bases at J, with 10 bases in the middle. This CDR3 comprises 12 residues. Germline V gene sequence: CDR1 MDHEN, CDR2 SYDVKM. CDR3 region: CASSTGNHEQYF. The CDR3 region has the DNA TGTGCCAGCAGTACAGGGAACCACGAGCAGTACTTC.